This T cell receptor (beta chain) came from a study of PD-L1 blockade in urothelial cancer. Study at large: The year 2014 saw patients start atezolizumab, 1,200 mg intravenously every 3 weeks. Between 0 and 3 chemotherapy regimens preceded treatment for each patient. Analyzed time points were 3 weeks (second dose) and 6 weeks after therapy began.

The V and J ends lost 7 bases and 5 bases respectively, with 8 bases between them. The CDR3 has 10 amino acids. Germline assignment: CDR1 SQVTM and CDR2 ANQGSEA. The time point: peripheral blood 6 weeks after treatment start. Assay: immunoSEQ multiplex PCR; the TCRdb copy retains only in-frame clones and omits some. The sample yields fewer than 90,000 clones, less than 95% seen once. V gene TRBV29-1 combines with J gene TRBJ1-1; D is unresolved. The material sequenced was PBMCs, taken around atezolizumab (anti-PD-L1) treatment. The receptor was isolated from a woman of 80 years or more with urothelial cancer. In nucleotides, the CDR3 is TGCAGCGCCCTTGCGACTGAAGCTTTCTTT. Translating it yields CSALATEAFF.